What follows are 25 T cell receptor beta chains derived from one specimen sequenced in a study of cytotoxic CD8 clonotypes in ibrutinib-treated CLL. Profiling relied on immunoSEQ multiplex PCR, and the TCRdb table lists in-frame clones only, not all of them. The top ten clones hold roughly 13% of a sample with 35,000 to 55,000 clones, about 70% of them seen once. The input for sequencing was PBMCs, taken after 12 months of ibrutinib treatment. Receptors were obtained from a human donor with chronic lymphocytic leukemia.

The chain links TRBV18 to TRBJ1-1; possible D gene TRBD1, 6 bases. The germline V and J ends were trimmed by 1 base and 10 bases, with 13 bases remaining between them. Per the germline V gene, CDR1 is KGHSH and CDR2 is LQKENI. The CDR3 covers 13 residues. The CDR3 loop is CASSPQGGERAFF. CDR3 DNA: TGTGCCAGCTCACCACAGGGGGGAGAGAGAGCTTTCTTT.

The V and J genes are TRBV9 and TRBJ1-2; D is perhaps TRBD1 (5 bases). The CDR3 consists of 12 residues. CDR1 is SGDLS and CDR2 is YYNGEE in the germline V gene. Trimming left V 1 base short and J 8 bases short, with 9 bases between. The CDR3 DNA follows: TGTGCCAGCAGCGTATGGGGGGAAGGCTACACCTTC. It translates to CASSVWGEGYTF.

This clone was detected once. Written as DNA, the CDR3 is TGTGCCAGCACTAGGCCGTACAATGAGCAGTTCTTC. Encoded protein: CASTRPYNEQFF. V is TRBV21-1 and J is TRBJ2-1; TRBD2 is taken as the D call from the table, unchecked against the DNA. TRBV21-1 is termed a pseudogene. The CDR3 is made up of 12 amino acids.

This clone showed up just a few times. The chain links TRBV14 to TRBJ1-1; D is uncertain. Germline assignment: CDR1 SGHDN and CDR2 FVKESK. Trimming shortened V by 0 bases and J by 4 bases, and 12 bases separated the two germline ends. CDR3 length: 15 residues. CDR3 amino acids: CASSQDHRIGTEAFF. CDR3 coding DNA: TGTGCCAGCAGCCAAGATCACAGAATCGGCACTGAAGCTTTCTTT.

The V and J genes are TRBV29-1 and TRBJ2-5, with D possibly matching TRBD1 (6 bases). Germline V gene sequence: CDR1 SQVTM, CDR2 ANQGSEA. The CDR3 is 14 residues long. Trimming removed 1 base from V and 2 bases from J, with 11 bases in between. CDR3 sequence reads: CSVEGGTRQETQYF. The CDR3 DNA sequence: TGCAGCGTTGAAGGGGGGACAAGGCAAGAGACCCAGTACTTC.

The V and J genes are TRBV6-1 and TRBJ1-1; D perhaps matches TRBD1 (5 bases). Between the trimmed V and J ends, which lost 2 bases and 4 bases, there was a span of 17 bases. CDR1 and CDR2 from the germline V gene are MNHNS and SASEGT. CDR3 length equals 16 residues. DNA for the CDR3: TGTGCCAGCAGTGAACCCCTCCAGGGCTGGATCACTGAAGCTTTCTTT. Its protein product is CASSEPLQGWITEAFF.

This chain's CDR3 is CASSLARGTQYF. The DNA of the CDR3 is TGTGCCAGCAGTTTGGCCCGCGGGACCCAGTACTTC. This chain connects TRBV6-5 to TRBJ2-5; D ambiguous. There are 12 residues in the CDR3. The germline V gene encodes CDR1 MNHEY and CDR2 SVGAGI. The V and J ends lost 4 bases and 7 bases respectively, with 10 bases between them.

This chain links TRBV7-9 with TRBJ2-6; 7 bases fit TRBD1. This CDR3 spans 15 amino acids. CDR1 is SEHNR, CDR2 FQNEAQ, per germline (reference sequence). Unmatched junction bases numbered 8, after V lost 8 bases and J lost 4 bases. CDR3 in amino acids: CASRNRGSGANVLTF. CDR3 in DNA: TGTGCCAGCCGGAACAGGGGATCCGGGGCCAACGTCCTGACTTTC. The variable domain in full, completed from reference TRBV7-9 and TRBJ2-6, reads DTGVSQNPRHKITKRGQNVTFRCDPISEHNRLYWYRQTLGQGPEFLTYFQNEAQLEKSRLLSDRFSAERPKGSFSTLEIQRTEQGDSAMYLCASRNRGSGANVLTFGAGSRLTVL.

The rearrangement joins TRBV7-6 to TRBJ2-5, with D perhaps matching TRBD1 (6 bases). Looked up from germline, CDR1 is SGHVS and CDR2 is FNYEAQ. The CDR3 is made up of 14 amino acids. V dropped 4 bases and J dropped 3 bases, with 12 bases sitting between them. Here the CDR3 reads CASSWTHREETQYF. The CDR3 DNA reads TGTGCCAGCAGCTGGACCCACAGGGAAGAGACCCAGTACTTC.

This chain connects TRBV5-1 to TRBJ2-5; TRBD2 agrees at 10 bases. V was clipped by 1 base and J by 2 bases; unmatched bases: 5. This CDR3 has 16 amino acids. Germline-derived CDR1 and CDR2 are SGHRS and YFSETQ. CDR3 protein: CASSLSLLAGQETQYF. The CDR3 DNA sequence: TGCGCCAGCAGCTTGAGTTTACTAGCGGGACAAGAGACCCAGTACTTC. Looking up the rest from reference TRBV5-1 and TRBJ2-5 gives the full variable domain: KAGVTQTPRYLIKTRGQQVTLSCSPISGHRSVSWYQQTPGQGLQFLFEYFSETQRNKGNFPGRFSGRQFSNSRSEMNVSTLELGDSALYLCASSLSLLAGQETQYFGPGTRLLVL.

This clone was detected a few times. The rearrangement links TRBV7-8 to TRBJ2-1; D is perhaps TRBD1 or TRBD2 (5 bases each). The germline V gene has CDR1 SGHVS and CDR2 FQNEAQ. The CDR3 is made up of 14 amino acids. Trimming pared 5 bases from V and 4 bases from J, leaving 12 bases between. CDR3 loop: CASSPRVAYNEQFF. CDR3 nucleotide sequence: TGTGCCAGCAGCCCCAGGGTAGCGTACAATGAGCAGTTCTTC.

The gene calls are TRBV6-5 and TRBJ1-3, with a possible D match to TRBD1 (5 bases). The V end was cut by 0 bases, the J end by 4 bases, with 13 bases between. The CDR3 length is 16 residues. Germline-derived CDR1 and CDR2 are MNHEY and SVGAGI. CDR3 protein: CASSYSAGDRGNTIYF. DNA of the CDR3: TGTGCCAGCAGTTACTCCGCGGGGGATAGGGGAAACACCATATATTTT.

This clone was counted between two and nine times. The chain combines TRBV11-3 with TRBJ2-1; D might be TRBD1 or TRBD2, each matching 6 bases. Trimming stripped 1 base from V and 8 bases from J, with 15 bases between. CDR1 and CDR2 (germline): SGHNT, YENEEA. The CDR3 has 15 amino acids. CDR3 loop: CASSLGGPGGDEQFF. DNA of the CDR3: TGTGCCAGCAGCTTAGGTGGGCCCGGGGGCGATGAGCAGTTCTTC. The entire variable domain, with the rest obtained from reference TRBV11-3 and TRBJ2-1, is as follows: EAGVVQSPRYKIIEKKQPVAFWCNPISGHNTLYWYLQNLGQGPELLIRYENEEAVDDSQLPKDRFSAERLKGVDSTLKIQPAELGDSAVYLCASSLGGPGGDEQFFGPGTRLTVL.

The V call is TRBV19, the J call TRBJ1-5; a weak D match, TRBD1 (5 bases). Germline CDR1 and CDR2: LNHDA and SQIVND (reference sequence). The V end lost 7 bases, the J end lost 3 bases, and 10 bases lay between the germline ends. The CDR3 is 13 residues long. CDR3 sequence: CASTAGTNQPQHF. DNA of the CDR3: TGTGCCAGTACAGCGGGGACCAATCAGCCCCAGCATTTT. Variable domain in full (rest from reference TRBV19 and TRBJ1-5): DGGITQSPKYLFRKEGQNVTLSCEQNLNHDAMYWYRQDPGQGLRLIYYSQIVNDFQKGDIAEGYSVSREKKESFPLTVTSAQKNPTAFYLCASTAGTNQPQHFGDGTRLSIL.

In its sample, this clone was seen a few times. The chain employs TRBV29-1 and TRBJ2-7, with D perhaps matching TRBD1 (7 bases). V was shortened by 7 bases and J by 3 bases, with 13 bases between the two germline ends. CDR3 size: 12 residues. Germline assignment: CDR1 SQVTM and CDR2 ANQGSEA. The CDR3, as DNA: TGCAGCGCGGAGGGGGCTGGCTACGAGCAGTACTTC. This translates into CSAEGAGYEQYF.

This clone was counted a few times. V usage is TRBV19 and J usage is TRBJ2-3; 9 nucleotides match TRBD1. Germline V lookup: CDR1 LNHDA, CDR2 SQIVND (reference sequence). The length of the CDR3 is 17 residues. With V trimmed by 3 bases and J by 4 bases, 11 bases remained unmatched. This CDR3 reads CASSIRLTGGSADTQYF. Here the CDR3 DNA reads TGTGCCAGTAGTATTCGGTTGACAGGGGGTAGCGCAGATACGCAGTATTTT.

This chain connects TRBV4-1 to TRBJ1-1; tentatively, D is TRBD1 (5 bases). This CDR3 has 13 residues. Germline CDR1 reads MGHRA; CDR2 reads YSYEKL. Trimming removed 1 base at V and 8 bases at J, with 11 bases between. CDR3 region: CASSQGARTEAFF. The CDR3 DNA sequence: TGCGCCAGCAGCCAAGGGGCTAGGACAGAAGCTTTCTTT.

This clone was picked up a small number of times. The chain employs TRBV9 and TRBJ1-3, with D unclear. V lost 0 bases and J 3 bases, leaving 7 bases between the germline ends. The germline CDR1 and CDR2 sequences are SGDLS and YYNGEE. CDR3 length: 14 residues. CDR3 nucleotide sequence: TGTGCCAGCAGCGTAGTTCCAGATGGAAACACCATATATTTT. Its translation: CASSVVPDGNTIYF.

The chain links TRBV5-1 to TRBJ1-3, with TRBD1 identical over 8 bases. V was clipped by 1 base and J by 0 bases; unmatched bases: 6. CDR1 SGHRS and CDR2 YFSETQ come from the germline V gene. CDR3 length: 17 residues. The CDR3 DNA reads as TGCGCCAGCAGCTTGCAGAGTACAGGGGGCTCTGGAAACACCATATATTTT. Residues: CASSLQSTGGSGNTIYF.

The rearrangement uses TRBV6-6 and TRBJ2-1; 7 nucleotides align to TRBD2. CDR1 is MNHNY and CDR2 is SVGAGI in the germline V gene (reference sequence). There are 16 residues in the CDR3. Trimming at V came to 7 bases and at J to 6 bases, leaving 15 bases not matched to a gene. The CDR3 DNA follows: TGTGCCAGCAACGAAGCGGGACTCTCGAGGTCCAATGAGCAGTTCTTC. It encodes CASNEAGLSRSNEQFF.

This clone has more than one count but fewer than ten. This chain links TRBV5-4 with TRBJ1-3, with no clear D. V was shortened by 5 bases and J by 0 bases, with 12 bases between the two germline ends. The CDR3 loop spans 15 amino acids. Germline loops: CDR1 SGHNT, CDR2 YYREEE (reference sequence). CDR3 DNA sequence: TGTGCCAGCAGTTCAAAAGGGAGCTCTGGAAACACCATATATTTT. Residues: CASSSKGSSGNTIYF.

The chain joins TRBV29-1 to TRBJ1-1; D uncertain. The CDR3 is 14 residues long. Germline V lookup: CDR1 SQVTM, CDR2 ANQGSEA. Trimming left V 4 bases short and J 4 bases short, with 16 bases between. CDR3: CSVASGTLRTEAFF. The CDR3 nucleotides are TGCAGCGTTGCTTCAGGAACCTTGCGCACTGAAGCTTTCTTT.

This clone was counted only a few times. The chain's CDR3 is CASSTGQGAYEQYF. The CDR3 nucleotides are TGTGCCAGTAGTACTGGACAGGGGGCGTACGAGCAGTACTTC. This chain joins TRBV19 and TRBJ2-7; 11 bases map to TRBD1. The CDR3 contains 14 residues. Unmatched junction bases numbered 3, after V lost 4 bases and J lost 4 bases. Germline values: CDR1 LNHDA, CDR2 SQIVND (reference sequence).

This clone showed up just a few times. CDR3 amino acids: CASRQGTGELFF. The CDR3 DNA follows: TGCGCCAGCAGGCAGGGTACCGGGGAGCTGTTTTTT. The chain joins TRBV5-1 to TRBJ2-2; the D gene is possibly TRBD1 (5 bases). V was pared by 5 bases and J by 5 bases, with 7 bases between. The germline CDR1 and CDR2 sequences are SGHRS and YFSETQ. This CDR3 has 12 amino acids.

This clone appeared a few times. V is TRBV11-1 and J is TRBJ2-4; 9 nucleotides match TRBD1. The CDR3 is made up of 16 amino acids. Germline CDR1 SGHAT, CDR2 FQDESV (reference sequence). V gave up 4 bases and J gave up 2 bases; unmatched junction bases: 6. The CDR3 DNA sequence: TGTGCCAGCAGCTCCCTACAGGGGGCGTCCAAAAACATTCAGTACTTC. This translates into CASSSLQGASKNIQYF.